This is a list of T cell receptor beta chains from one sample in a study of cytomegalovirus exposure and HLA in healthy donors. Only in-frame clones appear in the TCRdb table, and some are missing; sequencing was by immunoSEQ multiplex PCR. The table lists about 96,000 clones, with roughly 3.4% in the top ten. Material: PBMCs. All receptors derive from a woman aged 25 to 39 in good health and CMV-seronegative. CDR3s include the opening cysteine and the closing phenylalanine or tryptophan. The order of the fields is J gene, D gene, V gene, CDR3 DNA, CDR3 protein. D genes are given only for firm matches.

TRBJ2-4 NA TRBV6-1 TGTGCCAGCACTTGGGGGCCCAAAAACATTCAGTACTTC CASTWGPKNIQYF
TRBJ1-1 TRBD1 TRBV19 TGTGCCAGTAGTCCACAGGGGACCACTGAAGCTTTCTTT CASSPQGTTEAFF
TRBJ2-7 TRBD2 TRBV4-1 TGCGCCAGCAGCCGTAGCGGGAGTAGCGACGAGCAGTACTTC CASSRSGSSDEQYF
TRBJ2-7 NA TRBV7-2 TGTGCCAGCAGCTTAATAGCCATAACCTACGAGCAGTACTTC CASSLIAITYEQYF
TRBJ1-1 NA TRBV19 TGTGCCAGTAGGAACCAGGGGAGCACTGAAGCTTTCTTT CASRNQGSTEAFF
TRBJ2-7 TRBD1 TRBV5-4 TGTGCCAGCAGCATACGACAGGGAACGGACGAGCAGTACTTC CASSIRQGTDEQYF
TRBJ1-2 TRBD1 TRBV27 TGTGCCAGCAGTTTAGGGACAGTCTCCGGGGGCTACACCTTC CASSLGTVSGGYTF
TRBJ2-7 TRBD1 TRBV7-3 TGTGCCAGCAGCCCGACAGGGTCCTACGAGCAGTACTTC CASSPTGSYEQYF
TRBJ1-2 TRBD1 TRBV15 TGTGCCACCAGCAGAACTGGGACAGGGGCTTATGGCTACACCTTC CATSRTGTGAYGYTF
TRBJ1-1 NA TRBV27 TGTGCCAGCAGTGAAAACAGGGTAACTGAAGCTTTCTTT CASSENRVTEAFF
TRBJ1-5 TRBD1 TRBV18 TGTGCCAGCAGCCGGGACAGGGGCCTAAGTCAGCCCCAGCATTTT CASSRDRGLSQPQHF
TRBJ2-7 TRBD1 TRBV6-5 TGTGCCAGCACCCCGACAGGGGGGCTCTCCTACGAGCAGTACTTC CASTPTGGLSYEQYF
TRBJ2-7 TRBD2 TRBV5-6 TGTGCCAGCAGCTCCGCCGGGGGGGGGTCCTACGAGCAGTACTTC CASSSAGGGSYEQYF
TRBJ2-3 TRBD2 TRBV29-1 TGCAGCGTCCAGACCGGACTAGATCTTAGGGCAGATACGCAGTATTTT CSVQTGLDLRADTQYF
TRBJ2-3 NA TRBV9 TGTGCCAGCAGCTTCACTAGCAGTATAACAGATACGCAGTATTTT CASSFTSSITDTQYF
TRBJ2-2 TRBD2 TRBV10-3 TGTGCCATCAGTGTGGCCGGGGGGGACACCGGGGAGCTGTTTTTT CAISVAGGDTGELFF
TRBJ2-1 TRBD1 TRBV7-3 TGTGCCAGCAGCTTAACTTCGGGGCCGGGACAGGGAAACAATGAGCAGTTCTTC CASSLTSGPGQGNNEQFF
TRBJ2-2 NA TRBV4-2 TGTGCCAGCAGCCAAGGTCAGGGGAACACCGGGGAGCTGTTTTTT CASSQGQGNTGELFF
TRBJ2-7 TRBD1 TRBV5-4 TGTGCCAGCAGCAAAGGGGGATGGGACAGCCCCTACGAGCAGTACTTC CASSKGGWDSPYEQYF
TRBJ1-1 NA TRBV28 TGTGCCAGCAGTTTATGGAACTCAGGGAACACTGAAGCTTTCTTT CASSLWNSGNTEAFF
TRBJ2-1 TRBD2 TRBV10-2 TGCGCCAGCAGGACGGGACTAGCGGGAAGGAATGAGCAGTTCTTC CASRTGLAGRNEQFF
TRBJ2-3 NA TRBV15 TGTGCCACCAGCAGAGACTGGACAAGCAGCACAGATACGCAGTATTTT CATSRDWTSSTDTQYF
TRBJ2-1 NA TRBV2 TGTGCCAGCAGTGAAGCCCGCTACAATGAGCAGTTCTTC CASSEARYNEQFF
TRBJ1-1 NA TRBV2 TGTGCCACCCCTAGTCGGGACAAGAACACTGAAGCTTTCTTT CATPSRDKNTEAFF
TRBJ1-2 TRBD1 TRBV7-8 TGTGCCAGCAGCCCCGACAGGGGGCTTGGCTACACCTTC CASSPDRGLGYTF
TRBJ1-5 NA TRBV5-5 TGTGCCAGCAGCCAGGACAGTTATCTGGGCAATCAGCCCCAGCATTTT CASSQDSYLGNQPQHF
TRBJ1-2 TRBD1 TRBV6-5 TGTGCCAGCAGTCCCGACAGGGGCTATGGCTACACCTTC CASSPDRGYGYTF
TRBJ2-7 TRBD1 TRBV19 TGTGCCAGTACCCCGGACAGGGGGCGATCCTACGAGCAGTACTTC CASTPDRGRSYEQYF
TRBJ1-1 TRBD1 TRBV18 TGTGCCAGCTCACCACCAAAACGGACAGGGAAAAGAACTGAAGCTTTCTTT CASSPPKRTGKRTEAFF
TRBJ2-2 NA TRBV2 TGTGCCAGCAGTGCCGGGAGAAAGAACACCGGGGAGCTGTTTTTT CASSAGRKNTGELFF
TRBJ1-6 NA TRBV5-1 TGCGCCAGCAGCCCCGCGACTTATAATTCACCCCTCCACTTT CASSPATYNSPLHF
TRBJ2-6 NA TRBV28 TGTGCCAGCAGGGGGCGAGCTGGGGCCAACGTCCTGACTTTC CASRGRAGANVLTF
TRBJ2-1 NA TRBV6-1 TGTGCCAGCAGTGATCGGAGCGGGTACCTCTACAATGAGCAGTTCTTC CASSDRSGYLYNEQFF
TRBJ2-2 NA TRBV27 TGTGCCACCATGGGGGGGCCGGGGCTTTGGCTGTTTTTT CATMGGPGLWLFF
TRBJ2-1 TRBD2 TRBV5-1 TGCGCCAGCAGCTTGCAGCGGGAGAGGGGTGAGCAGTTCTTC CASSLQRERGEQFF
TRBJ2-3 NA TRBV5-1 TGCGCCAGCAGCGCAATTGACTCTAGCACAGATACGCAGTATTTT CASSAIDSSTDTQYF
TRBJ1-5 TRBD1 TRBV9 TGTGCCAGCAGCGTAGCAGGGGGCAGCAATCAGCCCCAGCATTTT CASSVAGGSNQPQHF
TRBJ1-4 NA TRBV27 TGTGCCAGCAGTTTATCACCCCCGGTTTTTGGCAGGCCAACTAATGAAAAACTGTTTTTT CASSLSPPVFGRPTNEKLFF
TRBJ2-3 NA TRBV5-1 TGCGCCAGCAGCTCCCCGGGGGCAGATACGCAGTATTTT CASSSPGADTQYF
TRBJ2-1 TRBD2 TRBV4-1 TGCGCCAGCAGCCAAGGCGGGGGGAGCTCCTACAATGAGCAGTTCTTC CASSQGGGSSYNEQFF
TRBJ2-5 TRBD1 TRBV6-4 TGTGCCAGCAGTGACTCGATGACAGGGCGAAGGTGGACCCAGTACTTC CASSDSMTGRRWTQYF